The clone carrying this T cell receptor (beta chain) was observed a few times. The antigen is unknown. Viral peptide pools were used in the ViraFEST assay to expand antigen-specific CD4+ T cells, and sequencing came afterward. The authors isolated CD4+ T cells after 9 to 10 days of culture. Two doses of BNT162b2 or mRNA-1273 vaccine were administered to participants. V shed 8 bases, J shed 7 bases, and the junction held 14 bases outside the gene matches. CDR3 length equals 15 residues. The germline V gene has CDR1 SGHTA and CDR2 FQGTGA. This sample is drawn from a study of vaccination effects on CD4 cells after COVID-19. Here immunoSEQ multiplex PCR was the method, and the copy in TCRdb shows in-frame clones only, minus some. This sample has about 72,000 clones, with over 70% found just once.

This chain uses TRBV7-3 with TRBJ2-3, with 8 bases identical to TRBD1. Here the sequenced sample was CD4+ T cells from PBMCs cultured with HCoV-229E spike peptides, taken after COVID-19 vaccination. The receptor's source is a human donor who received a COVID-19 vaccine. Here the CDR3 reads CASSREAGGINTQYF. DNA of the CDR3: TGTGCCAGCTCAAGAGAGGCAGGGGGCATTAATACGCAGTATTTT.